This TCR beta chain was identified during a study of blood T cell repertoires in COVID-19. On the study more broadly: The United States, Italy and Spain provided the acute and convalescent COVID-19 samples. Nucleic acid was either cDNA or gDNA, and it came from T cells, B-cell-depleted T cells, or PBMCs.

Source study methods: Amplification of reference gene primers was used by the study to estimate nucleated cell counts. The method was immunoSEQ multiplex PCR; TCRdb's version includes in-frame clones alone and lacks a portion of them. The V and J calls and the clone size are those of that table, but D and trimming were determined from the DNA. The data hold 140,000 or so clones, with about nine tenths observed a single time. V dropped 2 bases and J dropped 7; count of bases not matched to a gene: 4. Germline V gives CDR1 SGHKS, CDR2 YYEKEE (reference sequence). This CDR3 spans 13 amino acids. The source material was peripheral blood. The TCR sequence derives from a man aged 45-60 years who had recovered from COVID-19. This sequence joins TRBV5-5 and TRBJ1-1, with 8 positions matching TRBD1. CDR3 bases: TGTGCCAGCAGCTTCGGAACAGGGGGTGAAGCTTTCTTT. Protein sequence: CASSFGTGGEAFF.